This T cell receptor beta chain was sequenced for a study of vaccination and CD4 T cells after COVID-19. Study as a whole: At a median approximately 76 days (range 14 to 241) after dose two, post-vaccine samples were obtained.

Germline V gene lookup returns CDR1 SGHNT and CDR2 YENEEA. The CDR3 loop spans 14 amino acids. V trimming: 6 bases; J trimming: 6 bases; junction bases outside the gene matches: 9. Stated treatment: approximately nine-day PBMC culture with coronavirus spike peptide pools or control peptides (ViraFEST assay). Comments on this clonotype: The antigen remains unidentified.

An Oncomine TCR Beta short-read assay was used to sequence the DNA from cultured CD4+ T cells. MiXCR, applied by TCRdb to the PCR reads, yields one record per CDR3 protein. The profile shows more than 15,000 distinct CDR3 sequences, roughly 40% of them singletons. The clonotype originates from a human donor who had recovered from COVID-19. The source material was CD4+ T cells from blood, cultured in vitro. The gene calls are TRBV11-3 and TRBJ2-3; 7 bases map to TRBD1. The CDR3 protein is CASSSKTRGDTQYF. The DNA for the CDR3 is TGTGCCAGCAGTTCCAAAACCAGGGGGGATACGCAGTATTTT.